This T cell receptor beta chain stems from a study of blood T cell repertoires in COVID-19. Germline loops: CDR1 DFQATT, CDR2 SNEGSKA (reference sequence). V shed 3 bases and J shed 6 bases, with 31 bases lying between them. This CDR3 region has 19 residues. The protocol was immunoSEQ multiplex PCR, while the TCRdb copy is restricted to in-frame clones and leaves out a portion. This table has 140,000 to 150,000 clones, roughly 80% appearing once. Sequencing was carried out using PBMCs or T cells enriched from blood (not recorded which). The receptor's source is a woman aged 40 to 50 who had recovered from COVID-19. The chain joins TRBV20-1 to TRBJ2-3; D is perhaps TRBD1 (6 bases). The CDR3 sequence is CSASSRQESPQLSMDTQYF. The DNA of the CDR3 is TGCAGTGCTAGTTCTCGACAGGAGTCACCACAACTAAGTATGGATACGCAGTATTTT.